Below, 24 T cell receptor beta chains from the same sample are listed, as sequenced in a study of cytotoxic CD8 clonotypes in ibrutinib-treated CLL. Libraries were prepared by immunoSEQ multiplex PCR; TCRdb keeps only in-frame clonotypes and omits some of them. This sample has 20,000 to 25,000 clones; around 68% occur once, and the top ten carry roughly 26%. Sequenced material: PBMCs, taken before ibrutinib treatment. All receptors come from a human donor with chronic lymphocytic leukemia.

This clone was picked up a small number of times. The chain carries TRBV6-1 and TRBJ2-7; 9 nucleotides align to TRBD2. V gave up 9 bases and J gave up 1 base; unmatched junction bases: 4. CDR1 and CDR2 (germline): MNHNS, SASEGT. The CDR3 contains 13 residues. The DNA for the CDR3 is TGTGCCAGTGGACTAGCGCGATCCTACGAGCAGTACTTC. Translated: CASGLARSYEQYF.

The V gene is TRBV7-2, the J gene TRBJ2-3; weak D call: TRBD2 (5 bases). The CDR3 has 13 residues. In germline, CDR1 is SGHTA, CDR2 FQGNSA. V lost 5 bases, J lost 5 bases, and 11 bases lay in between. CDR3 sequence: CASSIRTVDTQYF. The CDR3 DNA sequence: TGTGCCAGCAGCATACGGACTGTAGATACGCAGTATTTT.

The V call is TRBV7-9, the J call TRBJ2-2; no firm D call. This CDR3 comprises 15 residues. Germline CDR1 is SEHNR and CDR2 is FQNEAQ (reference sequence). With 1 base removed from V and 7 bases from J, the gap between germline ends came to 13 bases. The CDR3 nucleotides read TGTGCCAGCAGCTTAGTATTGCCAGTGGGCGGGGAGCTGTTTTTT. Encoded protein: CASSLVLPVGGELFF. The full variable domain, its missing parts supplied by reference TRBV7-9 and TRBJ2-2, is DTGVSQNPRHKITKRGQNVTFRCDPISEHNRLYWYRQTLGQGPEFLTYFQNEAQLEKSRLLSDRFSAERPKGSFSTLEIQRTEQGDSAMYLCASSLVLPVGGELFFGEGSRLTVL.

In this sample, this clone turned up once. The chain carries TRBV11-2 and TRBJ1-2; tentative D call: TRBD1 (6 bases). Looked up from germline, CDR1 is SGHAT and CDR2 is FQNNGV. Trimming stripped 4 bases from V and 6 bases from J, with 12 bases between. The CDR3 extends over 13 amino acids. Here the CDR3 reads CASSSPGGHGYTF. DNA for the CDR3: TGTGCCAGCAGCTCGCCGGGGGGGCATGGCTACACCTTC.

Here the CDR3 DNA reads TGTGCCAGCAGCTTAATTGGTAGCTCTGGGGCCAACGTCCTGACTTTC. Translating it yields CASSLIGSSGANVLTF. The gene calls are TRBV7-3 and TRBJ2-6; D gene unclear. This CDR3 has 16 amino acids. V was cut by 1 base and J by 0 bases, with 7 bases left in between. Germline values: CDR1 SGHTA, CDR2 FQGTGA.

The chain combines TRBV10-3 with TRBJ2-7, with 8 positions matching TRBD1. Germline V CDR1 and CDR2: ENHRY, SYGVKD. The CDR3 sequence is 14 residues long. V shed 5 bases and J 5 bases; nucleotides not matched to a gene: 8. CDR3 protein: CAISSGQGLNEQYF. The DNA for the CDR3 is TGTGCCATCAGTAGCGGACAGGGACTCAACGAGCAGTACTTC.

The V and J genes are TRBV6-5 and TRBJ1-2, with D maybe TRBD1 (5 bases). The germline CDR1 and CDR2 sequences are MNHEY and SVGAGI. With 8 bases removed from V and 4 bases from J, the gap between germline ends came to 20 bases. The CDR3 covers 15 residues. The CDR3 here is CASENRRVRGYGYTF. CDR3 nucleotides: TGTGCCAGCGAAAACCGGAGGGTTAGGGGCTATGGCTACACCTTC.

The rearrangement links TRBV20-1 to TRBJ1-1; no clear D gene. This CDR3 region has 9 residues. Germline V gives CDR1 DFQATT, CDR2 SNEGSKA (reference sequence). The chain's CDR3 is CRAPELAFF. The CDR3, as DNA: TGCAGAGCCCCGGAGCTTGCTTTCTTT.

This clone turned up a few times. The chain joins TRBV5-1 to TRBJ2-1; D gene unclear. Germline V gives CDR1 SGHRS, CDR2 YFSETQ. V gave up 0 bases and J gave up 2 bases, with 6 bases separating them. CDR3 length: 14 residues. The CDR3 nucleotides are TGCGCCAGCAGCTTGGGGACGGCCTACAATGAGCAGTTCTTC. It is translated as CASSLGTAYNEQFF.

The chain uses TRBV28 and TRBJ2-5, with unresolved D. V was pared by 7 bases and J by 7 bases, with 10 bases between. Germline CDR1 MDHEN, CDR2 SYDVKM. The CDR3 covers 11 residues. CDR3 sequence (DNA): TGTGCCAGCACCCCTGGCGGGACCCAGTACTTC. Translated, it gives CASTPGGTQYF.

The gene calls are TRBV18 and TRBJ2-5, with unresolved D. Trimming shortened V by 3 bases and J by 5 bases, and 4 bases separated the two germline ends. This CDR3 is built from 11 residues. The germline V gene encodes CDR1 KGHSH and CDR2 LQKENI. The DNA of the CDR3 is TGTGCCAGCTCACCCTTGGAGACCCAGTACTTC. Translating gives CASSPLETQYF.

The CDR3, as DNA: TGTGCCACCCAGCCAGGTGGGACAGGTGGTGAAAAACTGTTTTTT. Its translation: CATQPGGTGGEKLFF. The rearrangement links TRBV2 to TRBJ1-4, with 8 bases identical to TRBD1. Germline V gene sequence: CDR1 SNHLY, CDR2 FYNNEI. V gave up 10 bases and J gave up 7 bases; unmatched junction bases: 14. The CDR3 runs 15 residues.

The rearrangement uses TRBV7-2 and TRBJ2-1; possibly TRBD1 or TRBD2 for D (5 bases each). CDR1 and CDR2 (germline): SGHTA, FQGNSA. V lost 5 bases and J 9 bases, leaving 20 bases between the germline ends. The CDR3 spans 15 residues. CDR3 coding DNA: TGTGCCAGCAGCCAAGGTTTGGCCGGGGCGACTGAGCAGTTCTTC. Its protein product is CASSQGLAGATEQFF.

The chain uses TRBV11-2 and TRBJ2-1; D gene uncertain. Germline CDR1 is SGHAT and CDR2 is FQNNGV. With 1 base removed from V and 5 bases from J, the gap between germline ends came to 6 bases. This CDR3 is 13 amino acids long. The CDR3 nucleotides are TGTGCCAGCAGCTTAGGGCAAAACAATGAGCAGTTCTTC. It is translated as CASSLGQNNEQFF. Variable domain in full (rest from reference TRBV11-2 and TRBJ2-1): EAGVAQSPRYKIIEKRQSVAFWCNPISGHATLYWYQQILGQGPKLLIQFQNNGVVDDSQLPKDRFSAERLKGVDSTLKIQPAKLEDSAVYLCASSLGQNNEQFFGPGTRLTVL.

The genes are TRBV5-1 and TRBJ1-5; 8 bases agree with TRBD1. CDR3 size: 14 residues. CDR1 and CDR2 (germline): SGHRS, YFSETQ. Trimming removed 4 bases from V and 2 bases from J; junction bases left unmatched: 2. In DNA form, the CDR3 reads TGCGCCAGCAGCCCGGGACAGGGCAATCAGCCCCAGCATTTT. Translation: CASSPGQGNQPQHF.

The gene calls are TRBV5-1 and TRBJ2-6; TRBD2 aligns across 12 bases. Germline values: CDR1 SGHRS, CDR2 YFSETQ. V shed 5 bases, J shed 0 bases, and the junction held 6 bases outside the gene matches. The CDR3 totals 18 residues. CDR3 DNA sequence: TGCGCCAGCAGTTACGGACTAGCGGGGAGCTCTGGGGCCAACGTCCTGACTTTC. The encoded protein is CASSYGLAGSSGANVLTF. The variable domain in full, with the rest retrieved from reference TRBV5-1 and TRBJ2-6, is KAGVTQTPRYLIKTRGQQVTLSCSPISGHRSVSWYQQTPGQGLQFLFEYFSETQRNKGNFPGRFSGRQFSNSRSEMNVSTLELGDSALYLCASSYGLAGSSGANVLTFGAGSRLTVL.

In nucleotides, the CDR3 is TGCGCCAGCAGCTTTATTGGCACCACAGATACGCAGTATTTT. Its translation: CASSFIGTTDTQYF. The V and J genes are TRBV5-1 and TRBJ2-3; no firm D call. The CDR3 length is 14 residues. Trimming cost V 2 bases and J 2 bases, with 9 bases left between them. Germline V lookup: CDR1 SGHRS, CDR2 YFSETQ.

This chain joins TRBV19 and TRBJ1-5; 8 bases align to TRBD1. V lost 5 bases and J lost 2; bases outside the gene matches: 11. The CDR3 runs 17 residues. CDR1 and CDR2 from the germline V gene are LNHDA and SQIVND (reference sequence). The CDR3 DNA sequence: TGTGCCAGTAGTCCGACCGGCGGGACAGGTCGCAATCAGCCCCAGCATTTT. It translates to CASSPTGGTGRNQPQHF.

V gene TRBV28 combines with J gene TRBJ2-3; D uncertain. The CDR3 has 14 amino acids. The V and J ends lost 8 bases and 7 bases respectively, with 19 bases between them. CDR1 is MDHEN, CDR2 SYDVKM, per germline. The CDR3: CASFGSRGGHTQYF. Here the CDR3 DNA reads TGTGCCAGCTTTGGTAGCAGAGGTGGACATACGCAGTATTTT.

For the CDR3, the DNA is TGTGCCAGTAGTCCTCAGGGGGCAGATACGCAGTATTTT. It specifies CASSPQGADTQYF. This sequence joins TRBV19 and TRBJ2-3, with 7 nucleotides matching TRBD1. The V and J ends lost 5 bases and 4 bases, in that order; junction bases with no gene match: 3. Germline lookup yields CDR1 LNHDA and CDR2 SQIVND (reference sequence). The CDR3 sequence is 13 residues long. Full variable domain (outside the CDR3, taken from reference TRBV19 and TRBJ2-3): DGGITQSPKYLFRKEGQNVTLSCEQNLNHDAMYWYRQDPGQGLRLIYYSQIVNDFQKGDIAEGYSVSREKKESFPLTVTSAQKNPTAFYLCASSPQGADTQYFGPGTRLTVL.

V usage is TRBV18 and J usage is TRBJ2-4; 12 bases agree with TRBD2. The ends lost 3 bases at V and 6 bases at J; junction bases unmatched: 0. The CDR3 runs 14 residues. Germline V lookup: CDR1 KGHSH, CDR2 LQKENI. In nucleotides, the CDR3 is TGTGCCAGCTCACCGGGACTAGCGGGAAACATTCAGTACTTC. Its translation: CASSPGLAGNIQYF.

In regard to this clone: At one end, the junction sequence differs from germline, possibly due to a read error. This chain uses TRBV18 with TRBJ2-5, with D uncertain. The CDR3 has 13 amino acids. The germline CDR1 and CDR2 sequences are KGHSH and LQKENI. In DNA, the CDR3 is TGTGCCAGCCCACCGTTGACTGGAGAGACCCAGTACTTC. Protein sequence: CASPPLTGETQYF.

V is TRBV5-6 and J is TRBJ2-5; 11 bases fit TRBD2. V lost 0 bases to trimming and J lost 0 bases; unmatched junction nucleotides: 1. The V gene's germline CDR1 is SGHDT and CDR2 YYEEEE. CDR3 size: 16 residues. CDR3: CASSLGLAGYQETQYF. The CDR3 nucleotides read TGTGCCAGCAGCTTGGGACTAGCGGGATACCAAGAGACCCAGTACTTC.

This clone was recorded a few times. The V gene is TRBV7-6, the J gene TRBJ2-2; a possible D gene is TRBD2 (5 bases). The CDR3 runs to 19 residues. The V end lost 0 bases, the J end lost 1 base, and 18 bases lay between the germline ends. From germline, CDR1 is SGHVS and CDR2 FNYEAQ. CDR3 DNA sequence: TGTGCCAGCAGCTTAGCGGAGGCTAGACGTCGTGAGAACACCGGGGAGCTGTTTTTT. Protein: CASSLAEARRRENTGELFF.